These 8 T cell receptor beta chains were sequenced from one sample in a study of T cells expressing NK-cell markers (dated by TCRdb to the early 2020s). Library generation was performed with 5' RACE. Sequencing used an Illumina HiSeq 2000. With the reads reprocessed by TCRdb, a single entry stands for each CDR3 protein sequence and no DNA is reported. The table kept for this sample lists approximately 460,000 distinct CDR3 sequences. The ten largest make up less than 7.5% of the sample. Sample: blood T cells: a sorted CD56 or NKG2C T cell subset, CD4+ or CD8+ T cells, or bulk PBMC T cells (not recorded which). Receptors were obtained from a woman aged 18 to 69 in good health.

The rearrangement uses TRBV11-3 and TRBJ2-2; TCRdb's D call, TRBD1, is unchecked because there is no DNA. Germline V gene lookup returns CDR1 SGHNT and CDR2 YENEEA. CDR3 length equals 16 residues. The CDR3 loop is CASSPLGGANTGELFF.

The V gene is TRBV27, the J gene TRBJ1-2. CDR3 length equals 19 residues. Germline V gene lookup returns CDR1 MNHEY and CDR2 SMNVEV (reference sequence). The CDR3 is CASSYRGYGSRSVEDGYTF.

This sequence joins TRBV11-2 and TRBJ2-4; TCRdb selects TRBD1, and the lack of DNA leaves this call unchecked. Germline-derived CDR1 and CDR2 are SGHAT and FQNNGV. This CDR3 is built from 14 residues. CDR3 protein: CASRGGAAKNIQYF.

CDR3 sequence: CSVQMRVISNQPQHF. The chain carries TRBV20-1 and TRBJ1-5. Germline assignment: CDR1 DFQATT and CDR2 SNEGSKA (reference sequence). The CDR3 has 15 residues.

This chain connects TRBV29-1 to TRBJ2-1; the D call of TRBD1 rests on TCRdb alone, since no DNA is present to check it. The CDR3 loop spans 14 amino acids. The germline CDR1 and CDR2 sequences are SQVTM and ANQGSEA. CDR3 protein: CSGGGQGVNNEQFF.

The rearrangement links TRBV20-1 to TRBJ2-3; TCRdb's D call, TRBD2, is unchecked because there is no DNA. The CDR3 totals 14 residues. The germline CDR1 and CDR2 sequences are DFQATT and SNEGSKA (reference sequence). This chain's CDR3 is CSATHVGPTDTQYF.

The chain combines TRBV4-1 with TRBJ2-5. Germline V CDR1 and CDR2: MGHRA, YSYEKL. The CDR3 consists of 17 residues. CDR3 sequence reads: CASSQDRASASQETQYF.

The CDR3 is CASSPEDRRYNEQFF. This rearrangement joins TRBV7-2 to TRBJ2-1. Germline CDR1 reads SGHTA; CDR2 reads FQGNSA. The length of the CDR3 is 15 residues.